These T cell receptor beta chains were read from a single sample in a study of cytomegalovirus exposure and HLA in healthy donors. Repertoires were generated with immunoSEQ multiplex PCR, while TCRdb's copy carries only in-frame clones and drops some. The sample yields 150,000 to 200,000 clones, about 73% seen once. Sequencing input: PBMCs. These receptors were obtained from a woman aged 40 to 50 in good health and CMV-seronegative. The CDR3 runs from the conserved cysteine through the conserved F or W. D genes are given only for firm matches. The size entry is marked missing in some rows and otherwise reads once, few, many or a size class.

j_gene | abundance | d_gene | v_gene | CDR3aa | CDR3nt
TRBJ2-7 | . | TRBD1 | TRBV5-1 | CASSLEGAGYEQYF | TGCGCCAGCAGCTTGGAGGGGGCCGGGTACGAGCAGTACTTC
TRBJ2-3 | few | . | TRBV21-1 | CASSTLGLEGQVITDTQYF | TGTGCCAGCAGCACCTTAGGGCTGGAGGGACAGGTAATAACAGATACGCAGTATTTT
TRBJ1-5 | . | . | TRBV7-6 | CASSPRGTRGNQPQHF | TGTGCCAGCAGCCCAAGGGGTACTAGGGGGAATCAGCCCCAGCATTTT
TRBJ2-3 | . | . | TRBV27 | CASGGLFTDTQYF | TGTGCCAGCGGAGGGCTTTTCACAGATACGCAGTATTTT
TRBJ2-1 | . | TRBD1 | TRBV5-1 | CASRGEGGIEQFF | TGCGCCAGCAGGGGGGAAGGGGGCATTGAGCAGTTCTTC
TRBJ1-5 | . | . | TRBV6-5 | CASSYSIVQGIYHF | TGTGCCAGCAGTTACTCCATTGTACAGGGTATCTACCATTTT
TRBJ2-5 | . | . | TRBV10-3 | CAIWYSSNQETQYF | TGTGCCATCTGGTATAGCAGCAACCAAGAGACCCAGTACTTC
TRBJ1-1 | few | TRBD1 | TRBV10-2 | CASSVTGGTEAFF | TGCGCCAGCAGTGTGACAGGGGGCACTGAAGCTTTCTTT
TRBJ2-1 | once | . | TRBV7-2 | CASTLGAAYNEQFF | TGTGCCAGCACCCTGGGGGCGGCCTACAATGAGCAGTTCTTC
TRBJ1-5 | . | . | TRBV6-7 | CASSYSEGDSNQPQHF | TGTGCCAGCAGTTATTCGGAAGGGGATAGCAATCAGCCCCAGCATTTT
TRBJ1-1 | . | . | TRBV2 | CASRRVMNTEAFF | TGTGCCAGCAGAAGAGTTATGAACACTGAAGCTTTCTTT
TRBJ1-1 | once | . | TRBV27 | CASNSRGRTEAFF | TGTGCCAGCAACTCTCGCGGGCGGACTGAAGCTTTCTTT
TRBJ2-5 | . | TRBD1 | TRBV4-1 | CASSHAGTGQETQYF | TGCGCCAGCAGCCACGCTGGGACAGGGCAAGAGACCCAGTACTTC
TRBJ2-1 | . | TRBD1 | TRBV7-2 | CASSRTGDSYNEQFF | TGTGCCAGCAGTCGAACAGGGGACTCCTACAATGAGCAGTTCTTC
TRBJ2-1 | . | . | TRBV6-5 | CASSYSLGQTYNEQFF | TGTGCCAGCAGTTACTCTCTTGGACAAACCTACAATGAGCAGTTCTTC
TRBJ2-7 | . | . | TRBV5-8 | CASSFYYEQYF | TGTGCCAGCAGCTTCTACTACGAGCAGTACTTC
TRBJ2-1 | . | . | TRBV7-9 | CASSLVDGVSNEQFF | TGTGCCAGCAGCTTAGTAGACGGGGTTAGCAATGAGCAGTTCTTC
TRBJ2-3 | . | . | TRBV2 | CASSVSGGSTDTQYF | TGTGCCAGCAGTGTTTCCGGGGGAAGCACAGATACGCAGTATTTT
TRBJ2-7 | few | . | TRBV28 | CASSPPKESYEQYF | TGTGCCAGCAGTCCCCCAAAGGAGTCCTACGAGCAGTACTTC
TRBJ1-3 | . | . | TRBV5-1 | CASSLGPGQNSGNTIYF | TGCGCCAGCAGCTTGGGTCCCGGACAGAACTCTGGAAACACCATATATTTT
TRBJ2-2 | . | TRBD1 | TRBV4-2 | CASSQTGQGNTGELFF | TGTGCCAGCAGCCAAACTGGACAGGGGAACACCGGGGAGCTGTTTTTT
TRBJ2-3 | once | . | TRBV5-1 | CASSSYVADTQYF | TGCGCCAGCAGCTCCTACGTAGCAGATACGCAGTATTTT
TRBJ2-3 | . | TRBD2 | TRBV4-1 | CASSYSPPLAGGRIDTQYF | TGCGCCAGCAGCTATAGCCCTCCTCTAGCGGGGGGGCGGATAGATACGCAGTATTTT
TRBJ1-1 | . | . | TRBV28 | CASSLSVVRNTEAFF | TGTGCCAGCAGTTTATCGGTCGTCCGGAACACTGAAGCTTTCTTT
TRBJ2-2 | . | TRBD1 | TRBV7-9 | CASSLRRPDRENTGELFF | TGTGCCAGCAGCCTACGACGGCCTGACAGGGAAAACACCGGGGAGCTGTTTTTT
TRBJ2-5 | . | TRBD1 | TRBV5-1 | CASSLGQGNKEQYF | TGCGCCAGCAGCCTAGGACAGGGAAATAAAGAGCAGTACTTC
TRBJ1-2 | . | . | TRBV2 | CASSDTGLTGYTF | TGTGCCAGCAGTGATACAGGCCTGACTGGCTACACCTTC
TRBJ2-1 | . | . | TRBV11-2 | CASSLGWTDNEQFF | TGTGCCAGCAGCTTAGGGTGGACAGACAATGAGCAGTTCTTC
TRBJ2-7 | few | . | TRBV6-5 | CASSLGGPPYEQYF | TGTGCCAGCAGTTTGGGGGGGCCACCCTACGAGCAGTACTTC
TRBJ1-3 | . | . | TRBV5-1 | CASSPGRTSGNTIYF | TGCGCCAGCAGCCCGGGTCGAACTTCTGGAAACACCATATATTTT
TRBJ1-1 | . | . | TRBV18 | CASSPPIGYGAEAFF | TGTGCCAGCTCACCCCCGATCGGTTATGGTGCTGAAGCTTTCTTT
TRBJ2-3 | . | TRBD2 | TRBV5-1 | CASSFFSSGGATDTQYF | TGCGCCAGCAGTTTTTTTAGTAGCGGGGGGGCAACAGATACGCAGTATTTT
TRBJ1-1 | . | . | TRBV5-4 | CASSFFGGTEAFF | TGTGCCAGCAGCTTCTTCGGGGGCACTGAAGCTTTCTTT
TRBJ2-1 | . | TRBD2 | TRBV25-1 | CASSGRGGGSYNEQFF | TGTGCCAGCAGCGGACGGGGGGGAGGATCCTACAATGAGCAGTTCTTC
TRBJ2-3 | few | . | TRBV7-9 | CSSSSLGNTQYF | TGTTCCAGCAGCTCGCTAGGTAATACGCAGTATTTT
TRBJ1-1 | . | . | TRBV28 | CASTGQRNTEAFF | TGTGCCAGTACTGGACAGAGGAACACTGAAGCTTTCTTT
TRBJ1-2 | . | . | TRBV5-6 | CASSMTDGYTF | TGTGCCAGCAGCATGACAGATGGCTACACCTTC
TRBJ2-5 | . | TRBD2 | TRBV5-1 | CASSPRAGEETQYF | TGCGCCAGCAGCCCCCGGGCGGGGGAAGAGACCCAGTACTTC
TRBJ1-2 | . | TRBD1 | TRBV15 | CATSRGTGVEYGYTF | TGTGCCACCAGCAGGGGAACAGGGGTTGAGTATGGCTACACCTTC
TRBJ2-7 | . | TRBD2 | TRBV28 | CASSLIGGRNEQYF | TGTGCCAGCAGTTTGATCGGGGGGAGGAACGAGCAGTACTTC
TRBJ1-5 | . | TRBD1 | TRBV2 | CASSRQGDHQPQHF | TGTGCCAGCAGTCGACAGGGGGACCATCAGCCCCAGCATTTT
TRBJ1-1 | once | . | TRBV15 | CATSPGLGAFF | TGTGCCACCAGTCCGGGACTCGGAGCTTTCTTT
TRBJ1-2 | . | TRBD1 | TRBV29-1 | CSVLDRGGDGYTF | TGCAGCGTTCTGGACAGGGGAGGGGATGGCTACACCTTC
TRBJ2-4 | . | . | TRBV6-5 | CASSYSRGSLQYF | TGTGCCAGCAGTTACTCGAGAGGATCTCTCCAGTACTTC
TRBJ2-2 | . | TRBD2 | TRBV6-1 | CASSVHGGGARTGELFF | TGTGCCAGCAGTGTTCACGGCGGGGGGGCACGAACCGGGGAGCTGTTTTTT
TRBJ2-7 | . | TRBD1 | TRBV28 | CASHRDRGFEQYF | TGTGCCAGCCACCGGGACAGGGGGTTCGAGCAGTACTTC
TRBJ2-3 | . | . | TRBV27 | CASSFRRGDTQYF | TGTGCCAGCAGTTTTCGTCGGGGGGATACGCAGTATTTT
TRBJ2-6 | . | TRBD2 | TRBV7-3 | CASSSSGGPNSGANVLTF | TGTGCCAGCAGCTCTAGCGGGGGTCCGAACTCTGGGGCCAACGTCCTGACTTTC
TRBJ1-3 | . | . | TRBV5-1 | CASSVEPRSSGNTIYF | TGCGCCAGCAGCGTGGAACCCCGGAGCTCTGGAAACACCATATATTTT
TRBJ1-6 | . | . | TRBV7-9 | CASSPFPSFSPLHF | TGTGCCAGCAGCCCCTTTCCCTCCTTCTCACCCCTCCACTTT
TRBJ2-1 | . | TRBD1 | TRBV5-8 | CASSLGDRASNEQFF | TGTGCCAGCAGCTTGGGGGACAGGGCCTCCAATGAGCAGTTCTTC
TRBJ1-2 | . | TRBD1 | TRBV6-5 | CASSYRDREVYGYTF | TGTGCCAGCAGTTACCGGGACAGGGAGGTCTATGGCTACACCTTC
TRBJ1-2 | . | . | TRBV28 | CASSLQGYGYTF | TGTGCCAGCAGTTTACAGGGATATGGCTACACCTTC